These T cell receptor beta chains were read from a single sample in a study of blood T cell repertoires in COVID-19. Produced via immunoSEQ multiplex PCR; TCRdb's table is partial and in-frame only. The sample carries hundreds of thousands of clones, 85% to 90% recorded once. The sequenced sample was peripheral blood. The origin of the receptors is a middle-aged woman who had recovered from COVID-19. CDR3s leave out the opening cysteine and the closing phenylalanine or tryptophan.

j_gene	v_gene	CDR3aa
TRBJ2-5	TRBV3-1/TRBV3-2	ASSPTAWGTGTTSQETQY
TRBJ2-3	TRBV7-2	ASSLARSHTQY
TRBJ1-2	TRBV27	ASSSQGLEGYT
TRBJ1-1	TRBV7-3	ASSLTGAGTEAF
TRBJ1-4	TRBV5-1	ASSSGQVGTNEKLF
TRBJ2-6	TRBV19	ASSATGILGANVLT
TRBJ2-3	TRBV6-2/TRBV6-3	ASSGQGTDTQY
TRBJ1-2	TRBV10-3	AISVTGTVYGYT
TRBJ2-1	TRBV30	AWSVSPGSGPYIREQF
TRBJ2-6	TRBV24-1	ATSGNYRAGGAGANVLT
TRBJ2-5	TRBV7-2	ASSPWLAGRKTQY
TRBJ2-7	TRBV5-1	ASSLIGQGSYEQY
TRBJ1-2	TRBV7-2	ASSLQTGGAYGYT
TRBJ1-2	TRBV6-5	ASSYSKSYGYT
TRBJ2-7	TRBV6-2/TRBV6-3	ASSYSPSGGAYEQY
TRBJ1-1	TRBV20-1	SASSEGPSEAF
TRBJ2-5	TRBV9	ASSVRGARGGKQETQY
TRBJ2-5	TRBV29-1	SVGDRGRWETQY
TRBJ1-1	TRBV7-9	ASSLRLRATEAF
TRBJ1-2	TRBV9	ASSVNPDRGAGGYT
TRBJ1-5	TRBV7-3	ASSLKGPRTACNQPQH
TRBJ2-5	TRBV24-1	ATTKITLAGAQETQY
TRBJ2-5	TRBV29-1	SVGRVQETQY
TRBJ2-3	TRBV30	AWSVPLITPSTDTQY
TRBJ2-6	TRBV19	ASSIKGAGANVLT
TRBJ2-4	TRBV18	ASSPSEGGGIQY
TRBJ1-1	TRBV10-2	ASSGDRGSDTEAF
TRBJ1-5	TRBV19	ASTERAGGNQPQH
TRBJ1-2	TRBV27	ASSYLGDGRGYT
TRBJ2-1	TRBV11-2	ASSLGWRSGGRNEQF
TRBJ2-1	TRBV19	ASSLEGTRVLSYNEQF
TRBJ2-7	TRBV7-2	ASSFSGTLSSYEQY
TRBJ2-5	TRBV7-3	ASSRQGQETQY
TRBJ2-1	TRBV5-6	ASSFDRGGWQF
TRBJ2-3	TRBV12-3/TRBV12-4	ASSSQLADTQY
TRBJ1-1	TRBV3-1/TRBV3-2	ASSLEGWETEAF
TRBJ1-2	TRBV29-1	SVRTTGAHGYT
TRBJ2-2	TRBV2	ASTGLADTGELF
TRBJ1-3	TRBV9	ASSVGDSGNTIY
TRBJ2-3	TRBV7-3	ASGLDRGRGDTQY
TRBJ2-3	TRBV5-1	ASGSGGARTDTQY
TRBJ1-2	TRBV19	ASSIGGGGVYGYT
TRBJ1-1	TRBV19	ASSIGGEAF
TRBJ1-5	TRBV12-5	ASGPPNRGHQPQH
TRBJ2-2	TRBV19	ASSIYRGPNTGELF
TRBJ1-4	TRBV5-1	ASSTIANEKLF
TRBJ1-5	TRBV6-6	ASSPGTYSNQPQH
TRBJ2-7	TRBV19	ASSFDRGQNEQY
TRBJ2-7	TRBV6-5	ASTRTGSSYEQY
TRBJ2-1	TRBV11-2	ASSRGQLSYNEQF
TRBJ1-3	TRBV30	AHRQASSGNTIY
TRBJ2-4	TRBV4-3	ASSRGTSGGGYKNIQY
TRBJ2-5	TRBV7-9	ASSLSGRQETQY
TRBJ2-3	TRBV11-1	ASSRGAPRTDTQY
TRBJ1-6	TRBV4-3	ASSRQDGGGPPSPLH